One and the same sample provided the 27 T cell receptor beta chains below, sequenced in a study of Ad26.COV2.S vaccination and SARS-CoV-2 variants. Treatment specified: some 20 received Ad26.COV2.S at low or high dose, single or two shots; a few received placebo; per-sample allocation not given. Sampling occurred on day 63 after the first vaccine or placebo injection. Assay: immunoSEQ multiplex PCR; the TCRdb copy retains only in-frame clones and omits some. This sample has 350,000 to 400,000 clones, with about 88% found just once. The sequencing here drew on peripheral blood, taken in a trial of Ad26.COV2.S vaccine versus placebo. The source of these receptors is a person aged 18-65 years who received the Ad26.COV2.S COVID-19 vaccine or a placebo.

The V gene is TRBV11-2, the J gene TRBJ1-6; unclear D gene. The V end was cut by 3 bases, the J end by 7 bases, with 7 bases between. The germline V gene has CDR1 SGHAT and CDR2 FQNNGV. The CDR3 sequence is 13 residues long. DNA for the CDR3: TGTGCCAGCAGCTTGGATCCAAATTCACCCCTCCACTTT. It translates to CASSLDPNSPLHF.

The chain couples TRBV2 to TRBJ1-1; no definite D call. CDR3 length: 12 amino acids. V was shortened by 6 bases and J by 7 bases, with 12 bases between the two germline ends. The germline V gene encodes CDR1 SNHLY and CDR2 FYNNEI. The CDR3 region is CASSVMEVEAFF. CDR3 nucleotides: TGTGCCAGCAGCGTTATGGAGGTTGAAGCTTTCTTT. The variable domain in full, with the rest retrieved from reference TRBV2 and TRBJ1-1, is EPEVTQTPSHQVTQMGQEVILRCVPISNHLYFYWYRQILGQKVEFLVSFYNNEISEKSEIFDDQFSVERPDGSNFTLKIRSTKLEDSAMYFCASSVMEVEAFFGQGTRLTVV.

The chain has TRBV5-1 and TRBJ1-6; D is possibly TRBD1 (5 bases). CDR1 SGHRS and CDR2 YFSETQ come from the germline V gene. V was pared by 5 bases and J by 10 bases, with 22 bases between. The CDR3 runs 16 residues. The CDR3 DNA follows: TGCGCCAGCAGGACCCAGTTTTCCACCGAGGGGTCACCCCTCCACTTT. Its translation: CASRTQFSTEGSPLHF.

This clone has more than one count but fewer than ten. The CDR3 DNA is TGTGCCAGCAGCTTAGGACAGGGGACCACTGAAGCTTTCTTT. Protein: CASSLGQGTTEAFF. The chain has TRBV5-5 and TRBJ1-1; TRBD1 matches 9 bases. The CDR3 is 14 residues long. Losses at the gene ends were 2 bases for V and 4 bases for J; bases not matched to a gene: 3. Germline V gives CDR1 SGHKS, CDR2 YYEKEE (reference sequence).

CDR3 protein: CASSLAVPYGYTF. The CDR3 nucleotides are TGCGCCAGCAGCTTGGCAGTACCCTATGGCTACACCTTC. The J gene is TRBJ1-2, the V gene TRBV5-1; D remains ambiguous. Germline V gives CDR1 SGHRS, CDR2 YFSETQ. V was cut by 0 bases and J by 4 bases, with 7 bases left in between. The CDR3 is 13 amino acids.

This chain joins TRBV7-9 and TRBJ1-2; 12 nucleotides agree with TRBD1. The germline CDR1 and CDR2 sequences are SEHNR and FQNEAQ (reference sequence). With 6 bases clipped from V and 8 bases from J, the junction kept 19 bases outside the gene matches. CDR3 length equals 18 residues. The CDR3 sequence: CASRQKFIGTGGREGYTF. The CDR3 DNA sequence: TGTGCCAGCAGACAAAAGTTCATCGGGACAGGGGGCCGGGAAGGCTACACCTTC.

The chain couples TRBV6-1 to TRBJ2-7; D gene uncertain. Germline CDR1 reads MNHNS; CDR2 reads SASEGT. Trimming took off 3 bases at V and 5 bases at J, with 14 bases between the two ends. The CDR3 spans 14 residues. CDR3 in amino acids: CASSDGRERNEQYF. The CDR3 DNA reads TGTGCCAGCAGTGATGGTAGGGAAAGGAACGAGCAGTACTTC.

The rearrangement joins TRBV3-1 (or the pseudogene TRBV3-2) to TRBJ2-3; 15 nucleotides match TRBD2. The CDR3 loop spans 16 amino acids. The ends lost 4 bases at V and 6 bases at J; junction bases unmatched: 5. Per germline, CDR1 LGHDT and CDR2 YNNKEL (reference sequence). CDR3 sequence: CASSLGTSGGIDTQYF. The CDR3 DNA reads TGTGCCAGCAGCCTGGGGACTAGCGGGGGGATTGATACGCAGTATTTT.

The chain links TRBV6-1 to TRBJ2-7; 7 bases map to TRBD1. Germline V gene sequence: CDR1 MNHNS, CDR2 SASEGT. V gave up 3 bases and J gave up 3 bases; unmatched junction bases: 5. The CDR3 consists of 14 residues. The chain's CDR3 is CASSDRDSDYEQYF. CDR3 DNA: TGTGCCAGCAGTGACCGGGACAGCGACTACGAGCAGTACTTC.

V and J are TRBV3-1 (or the pseudogene TRBV3-2) and TRBJ1-2; D perhaps matches TRBD1 (6 bases). CDR1 and CDR2 (germline): LGHDT, YNNKEL (reference sequence). Trimming took off 1 base at V and 5 bases at J, with 11 bases between the two ends. There are 14 residues in the CDR3. The CDR3 nucleotides are TGTGCCAGCAGCCAAGGATCAGGGGATTATGGCTACACCTTC. It is translated as CASSQGSGDYGYTF.

The chain joins TRBV27 to TRBJ2-1; 15 bases align to TRBD2. CDR3 length: 15 amino acids. Germline V gene sequence: CDR1 MNHEY, CDR2 SMNVEV (reference sequence). V lost 4 bases to trimming and J lost 8 bases; unmatched junction nucleotides: 3. The CDR3 sequence is CASSSGLAGGDEQFF. CDR3 in DNA: TGTGCCAGCAGTTCGGGACTAGCGGGGGGAGATGAGCAGTTCTTC.

The chain joins TRBV7-2 to TRBJ2-7, with D tentatively TRBD1 (5 bases). This CDR3 region has 14 residues. CDR1 is SGHTA and CDR2 is FQGNSA in the germline V gene. V was shortened by 4 bases and J by 0 bases, with 10 bases between the two germline ends. The CDR3 DNA is TGTGCCAGCAGCTCAGAGACAGTCTCCTACGAGCAGTACTTC. Translation gives CASSSETVSYEQYF.

This chain connects TRBV19 to TRBJ1-2; D remains ambiguous. Germline V CDR1 and CDR2: LNHDA, SQIVND (reference sequence). The V end lost 11 bases, the J end lost 3 bases, and 16 bases lay between the germline ends. This CDR3 spans 13 amino acids. The CDR3 region is CAGRSRTDYGYTF. CDR3 nucleotides: TGTGCCGGCCGATCGAGGACCGACTATGGCTACACCTTC. Complete variable domain (other parts from reference TRBV19 and TRBJ1-2): DGGITQSPKYLFRKEGQNVTLSCEQNLNHDAMYWYRQDPGQGLRLIYYSQIVNDFQKGDIAEGYSVSREKKESFPLTVTSAQKNPTAFYLCAGRSRTDYGYTFGSGTRLTVV.

This rearrangement joins TRBV3-1 (or the pseudogene TRBV3-2) to TRBJ1-2; D uncertain. Trimming left V 1 base short and J 7 bases short, with 10 bases between. Germline loops: CDR1 LGHDT, CDR2 YNNKEL (reference sequence). CDR3 size: 13 residues. The CDR3 reads CASSQGIIPGYTF. CDR3 bases: TGTGCCAGCAGCCAAGGGATCATTCCTGGCTACACCTTC.

The chain couples TRBV3-1 (or the pseudogene TRBV3-2) to TRBJ1-4, with D hard to call. The V end lost 3 bases, the J end lost 7 bases, and 15 bases lay between the germline ends. The CDR3 spans 15 residues. Germline CDR1 reads LGHDT; CDR2 reads YNNKEL (reference sequence). The CDR3 loop reads CASSQTSLRGEKLFF. The CDR3 coding sequence is TGTGCCAGCAGCCAGACGTCCCTGCGAGGTGAAAAACTGTTTTTT.

This chain uses TRBV6-1 with TRBJ2-4, with 10 positions matching TRBD2. J lost 10 bases, V lost 2 bases, and 5 bases had no gene match. In germline, CDR1 is MNHNS, CDR2 SASEGT. The CDR3 consists of 14 residues. The CDR3 loop is CASSEQRGGPIQYF. The CDR3 DNA reads TGTGCCAGCAGTGAACAGCGGGGGGGCCCTATTCAGTACTTC.

The chain carries TRBV6-5 and TRBJ1-2; perhaps TRBD1 as D (5 bases). This CDR3 contains 15 residues. Deletions cut 0 bases from V and 0 bases from J, with 8 bases between. Germline CDR1 and CDR2: MNHEY and SVGAGI. In DNA, the CDR3 is TGTGCCAGCAGTTACTCGGAAGGGGCTAACTATGGCTACACCTTC. This translates into CASSYSEGANYGYTF.

V gene TRBV4-1 combines with J gene TRBJ2-7; TRBD2 matches 8 bases. The CDR3 is made up of 14 amino acids. After removal of 2 bases from V and 3 bases from J, the junction contained 3 bases not matched to a gene. Germline lookup yields CDR1 MGHRA and CDR2 YSYEKL. CDR3 in amino acids: CASSQPGTSYEQYF. The DNA of the CDR3 is TGCGCCAGCAGCCAACCAGGGACTAGCTACGAGCAGTACTTC.

This chain connects TRBV13 to TRBJ1-1; D unresolved. Germline-derived CDR1 and CDR2 are PRHDT and FYEKMQ (reference sequence). Trimming took off 1 base at V and 7 bases at J, with 7 bases between the two ends. The CDR3 loop spans 12 amino acids. CDR3 DNA sequence: TGTGCCAGCAGCTTAGCTGGAATTGAAGCTTTCTTT. It translates to CASSLAGIEAFF. The full variable domain, its missing parts supplied by reference TRBV13 and TRBJ1-1, is AAGVIQSPRHLIKEKRETATLKCYPIPRHDTVYWYQQGPGQDPQFLISFYEKMQSDKGSIPDRFSAQQFSDYHSELNMSSLELGDSALYFCASSLAGIEAFFGQGTRLTVV.

This clone is a singleton in its sample. The chain is built from TRBV6-1 and TRBJ1-4; 7 bases are a match to TRBD1. Losses at the gene ends were 4 bases for V and 8 bases for J; bases not matched to a gene: 22. The germline CDR1 and CDR2 sequences are MNHNS and SASEGT. The CDR3 sequence is 19 residues long. As DNA, the CDR3 is TGTGCCAGCAGTGGGACAGGAGACCCAACCTCCGAAATCCACGAAAAACTGTTTTTT. It yields the protein CASSGTGDPTSEIHEKLFF.

The chain links TRBV24-1 to TRBJ2-1, with 9 bases that match TRBD2. The J segment lost 7 bases and the V segment lost 3 bases, leaving 6 bases of the junction unmatched. Germline V gene lookup returns CDR1 KGHDR and CDR2 SFDVKD. There are 15 residues in the CDR3. CDR3 in DNA: TGTGCCACCAGTGATCCAGCGGGGGGATGGAATGAGCAGTTCTTC. This codes for CATSDPAGGWNEQFF.

The gene calls are TRBV18 and TRBJ1-2, with unresolved D. This CDR3 contains 13 residues. V lost 0 bases, J lost 5 bases, and 7 bases lay in between. Germline V CDR1 and CDR2: KGHSH, LQKENI. As DNA, the CDR3 is TGTGCCAGCTCACCACCGGAAGGGTATGGCTACACCTTC. Translating it yields CASSPPEGYGYTF.

As to this clone: No DNA is shown, since the ends of the CDR3 on it are uncertain; the CDR3 is the one TCRdb lists. The rearrangement links TRBV21-1 to TRBJ1-2; no DNA check was done on the table's D call, TRBD1. TRBV21-1 is listed as a pseudogene. The CDR3 has 14 residues if both end residues are counted. Here the CDR3 reads CASSKVGQGNGYTF.

This sequence joins TRBV5-1 and TRBJ2-3; D is ambiguous. Germline V CDR1 and CDR2: SGHRS, YFSETQ. V lost 3 bases, J lost 4 bases, and 9 bases lay in between. The CDR3 consists of 13 residues. The CDR3 coding sequence is TGCGCCAGCAGCTATGAACCCTCAGATACGCAGTATTTT. It specifies CASSYEPSDTQYF.

The chain couples TRBV20-1 to TRBJ2-7; 10 nucleotides match TRBD2. Germline CDR1 DFQATT, CDR2 SNEGSKA (reference sequence). The CDR3 extends over 13 amino acids. V trimming: 3 bases; J trimming: 3 bases; junction bases outside the gene matches: 2. The CDR3: CSASWTSGYEQYF. DNA of the CDR3: TGCAGTGCTAGTTGGACTAGCGGCTACGAGCAGTACTTC.

This clone was seen just once. The gene calls are TRBV7-9 and TRBJ1-5; 7 nucleotides match TRBD1. This CDR3 comprises 16 residues. V dropped 5 bases and J dropped 1; count of bases not matched to a gene: 8. CDR1 and CDR2 from the germline V gene are SEHNR and FQNEAQ (reference sequence). The CDR3 sequence: CASSRQTGTSNQPQHF. The CDR3 coding sequence is TGTGCCAGCAGCCGACAGACAGGGACGAGCAATCAGCCCCAGCATTTT.

This clone was recorded only once. The rearrangement uses TRBV19 and TRBJ1-2, with TRBD1 matching 8 bases. CDR3 size: 14 residues. V dropped 7 bases and J dropped 6; count of bases not matched to a gene: 10. Germline V gene lookup returns CDR1 LNHDA and CDR2 SQIVND (reference sequence). The CDR3 bases are TGTGCCAGTACCCAGGACAGGGCGAGGAATGGCTACACCTTC. As protein: CASTQDRARNGYTF. Complete variable domain (other parts from reference TRBV19 and TRBJ1-2): DGGITQSPKYLFRKEGQNVTLSCEQNLNHDAMYWYRQDPGQGLRLIYYSQIVNDFQKGDIAEGYSVSREKKESFPLTVTSAQKNPTAFYLCASTQDRARNGYTFGSGTRLTVV.